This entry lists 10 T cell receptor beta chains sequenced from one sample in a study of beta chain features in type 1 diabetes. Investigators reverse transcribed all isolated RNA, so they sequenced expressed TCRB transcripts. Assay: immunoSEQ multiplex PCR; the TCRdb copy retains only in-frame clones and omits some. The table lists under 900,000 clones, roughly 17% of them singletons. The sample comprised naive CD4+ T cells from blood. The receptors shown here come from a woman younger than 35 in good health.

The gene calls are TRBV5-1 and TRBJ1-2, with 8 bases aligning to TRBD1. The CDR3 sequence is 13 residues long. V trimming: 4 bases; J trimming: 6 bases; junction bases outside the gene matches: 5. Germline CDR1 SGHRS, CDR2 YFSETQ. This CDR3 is CASSPTDRDGYTF. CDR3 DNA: TGCGCCAGCAGCCCAACGGACAGGGATGGCTACACCTTC.

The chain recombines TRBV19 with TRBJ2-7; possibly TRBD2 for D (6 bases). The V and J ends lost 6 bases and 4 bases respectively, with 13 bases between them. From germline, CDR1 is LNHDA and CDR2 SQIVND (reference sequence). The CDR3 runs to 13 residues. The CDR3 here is CASSHMGGYEQYF. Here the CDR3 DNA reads TGTGCCAGTAGCCACATGGGGGGATACGAGCAGTACTTC.

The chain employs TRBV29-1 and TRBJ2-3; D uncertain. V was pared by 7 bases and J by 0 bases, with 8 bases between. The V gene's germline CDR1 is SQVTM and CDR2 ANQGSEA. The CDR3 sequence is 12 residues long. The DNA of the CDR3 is TGCAGCGCCGGCTCCAGCACAGATACGCAGTATTTT. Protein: CSAGSSTDTQYF.

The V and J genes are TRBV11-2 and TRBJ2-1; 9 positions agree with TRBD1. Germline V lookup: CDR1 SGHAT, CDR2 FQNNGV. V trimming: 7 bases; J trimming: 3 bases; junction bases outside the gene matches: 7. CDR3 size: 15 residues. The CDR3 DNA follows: TGTGCCAGCAAAGCCGGGACAGGGATCTACAATGAGCAGTTCTTC. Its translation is CASKAGTGIYNEQFF.

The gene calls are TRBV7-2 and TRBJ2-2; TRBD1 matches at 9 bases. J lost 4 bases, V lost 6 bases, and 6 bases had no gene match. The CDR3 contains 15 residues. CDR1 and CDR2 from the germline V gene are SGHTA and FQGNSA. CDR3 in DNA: TGTGCCAGCAGGTCCGGGACAGGGTTCACCGGGGAGCTGTTTTTT. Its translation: CASRSGTGFTGELFF.

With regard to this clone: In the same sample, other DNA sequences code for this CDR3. The CDR3: CASSAYSGRTDTQYF. DNA for the CDR3: TGTGCCAGCAGCGCCTATAGCGGGAGAACGGATACGCAGTATTTT. The rearrangement joins TRBV9 to TRBJ2-3; TRBD2 matches 9 bases. The V segment lost 3 bases and the J segment 6 bases; nucleotides outside the gene matches: 8. This CDR3 has 15 amino acids. Germline V gives CDR1 SGDLS, CDR2 YYNGEE.

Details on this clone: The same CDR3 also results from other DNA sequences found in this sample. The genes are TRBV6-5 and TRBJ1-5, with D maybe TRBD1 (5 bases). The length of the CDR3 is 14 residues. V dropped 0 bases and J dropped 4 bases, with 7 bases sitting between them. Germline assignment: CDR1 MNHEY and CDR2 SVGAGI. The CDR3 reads CASSYSGGNQPQHF. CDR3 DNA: TGTGCCAGCAGTTACTCGGGGGGGAATCAGCCCCAGCATTTT.

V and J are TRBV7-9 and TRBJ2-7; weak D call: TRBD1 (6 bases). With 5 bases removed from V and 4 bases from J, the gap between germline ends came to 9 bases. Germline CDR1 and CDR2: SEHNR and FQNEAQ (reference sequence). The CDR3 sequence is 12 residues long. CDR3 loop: CASSKQGYEQYF. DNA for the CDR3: TGTGCCAGCAGCAAGCAGGGGTACGAGCAGTACTTC.

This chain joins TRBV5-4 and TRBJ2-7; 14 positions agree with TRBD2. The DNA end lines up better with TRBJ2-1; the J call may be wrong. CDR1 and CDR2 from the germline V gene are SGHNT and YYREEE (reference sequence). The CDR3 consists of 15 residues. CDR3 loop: CASSPGLAGENEQFF. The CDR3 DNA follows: TGTGCCAGCAGCCCGGGACTAGCGGGAGAAAATGAGCAGTTCTTC.

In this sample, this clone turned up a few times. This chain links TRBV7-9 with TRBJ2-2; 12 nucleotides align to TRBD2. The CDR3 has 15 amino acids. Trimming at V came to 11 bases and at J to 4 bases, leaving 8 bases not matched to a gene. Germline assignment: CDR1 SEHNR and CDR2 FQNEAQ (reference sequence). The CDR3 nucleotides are TGTGCCTTACCACTAGCGGGAGGCCCCACCGGGGAGCTGTTTTTT. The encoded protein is CALPLAGGPTGELFF.